The T cell receptor beta chain described here comes from a study of blood T cells in healthy people across ages. The V segment lost 4 bases and the J segment 5 bases; nucleotides outside the gene matches: 9. The CDR3 has 15 residues. Germline CDR1 reads SQVTM; CDR2 reads ANQGSEA. Points from the study as a whole: Any conclusive comparison of naive versus antigen-experienced cells was prevented by using unsorted PBMCs.

For this clonotype: Its specificity is unknown. The CDR3 end shows no conserved phenylalanine or tryptophan, and so a read error is likely.

Combining a sample-barcoded 5' primer with a J-beta primer mix, a second PCR ran for roughly 6 to 12 cycles. TCRdb re-called the 5' RACE reads through MiXCR, storing one row per CDR3 protein. The data show 1.5 million to 2 million distinct CDR3 sequences, about two fifths seen once. The sequencing sample was made of blood. The chain couples TRBV29-1 to TRBJ2-3; 10 bases match TRBD2. This TCR was recovered from a human donor in good health. In DNA, the CDR3 is TGCAGCGTTGCTCTTAGCGGGGGGACCGGAGATACGCAGTATGTT. It is translated as CSVALSGGTGDTQYV.